The present TCR beta chain was sequenced within a study of blood T cell repertoires in COVID-19. How the authors handled the data: From reference gene primer amplification, estimates of nucleated cell counts were derived. Repertoires were generated with immunoSEQ multiplex PCR, while TCRdb's copy carries only in-frame clones and drops some. V, J and clone size are taken as reported in that table, and D and trimming were inferred from the DNA itself. The sample has over 200,000 clones; approximately 85% are singletons. This clonotype was obtained from a human donor in a cohort sampled during active COVID-19. Sequencing used peripheral blood.

In DNA form, the CDR3 reads TGTGCCAGCAGTGAACAGGGACAGGCAATGAACACTGAAGCTTTCTTT. Encoded protein: CASSEQGQAMNTEAFF. The chain employs TRBV6-1 and TRBJ1-1; 8 bases map to TRBD1. The CDR3 totals 16 residues. V was clipped by 2 bases and J by 0 bases; unmatched bases: 5. CDR1 and CDR2 (germline): MNHNS, SASEGT.